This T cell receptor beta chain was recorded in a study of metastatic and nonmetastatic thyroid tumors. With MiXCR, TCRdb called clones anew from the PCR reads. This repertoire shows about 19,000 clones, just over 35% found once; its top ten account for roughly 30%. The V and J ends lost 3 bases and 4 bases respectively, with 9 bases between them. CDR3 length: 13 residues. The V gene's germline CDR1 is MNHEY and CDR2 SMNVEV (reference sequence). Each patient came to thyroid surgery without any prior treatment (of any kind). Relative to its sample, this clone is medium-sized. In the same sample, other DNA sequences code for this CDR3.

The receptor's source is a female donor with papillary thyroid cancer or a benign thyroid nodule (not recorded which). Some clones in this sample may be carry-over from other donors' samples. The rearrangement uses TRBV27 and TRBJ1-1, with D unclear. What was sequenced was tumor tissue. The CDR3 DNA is TGTGCCAGCAGTTTCAGCAGGTCCACTGAAGCTTTCTTT. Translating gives CASSFSRSTEAFF.